This entry lists 12 T cell receptor delta chains sequenced from one sample in a study of γδ T cells in repeated Plasmodium falciparum infection. Bulk repertoires came from Vgamma9/Vdelta2+ or Vdelta2-negative gammadelta T cells flow-sorted from PBMC. TCRdb redid clone calling on the multiplex PCR reads using CATT. The table includes over 45,000 delta-chain clones, 1.6% detected once. The sample was gamma-delta T cells from blood. The receptors derive from a pool of human donors (malaria-infected and uninfected, not separated).

This clone came up a few times. A read error is likely here: a far larger clone is one base away. The sample contains more than one DNA sequence encoding this CDR3. V gene TRDV2 combines with J gene TRDJ2; 11 bases fit TRDD3. The CDR3 extends over 17 amino acids. Germline CDR1 reads GEAIGNYY; CDR2 reads EKD. The CDR3 DNA reads TGTGCCTGTGACGTCGACTGGGGGATAAGGTTGACAGCACAGCTCTTCTTT. Protein sequence: CACDVDWGIRLTAQLFF.

This clone was detected a few times. TCRdb assigns this DNA the protein of a much larger clone, which departs from its translation at residues 3 and 4; this likely reflects a read error, and the protein shown comes from translating the DNA. The J gene is TRDJ1, the V gene TRDV1; D not certain. Germline matching of the DNA provided the J gene here, since TCRdb leaves it blank. V was clipped by 10 bases and J by 0 bases, with 24 bases between them. Germline V gene sequence: CDR1 TSWWSYY, CDR2 QGS. This CDR3 has 17 amino acids. The CDR3 region has the DNA TGTGCTCCTCGGGGCTGGCGGCAGTTGGTTTACACCGATAAACTCATCTTT. It yields the protein CAPRGWRQLVYTDKLIF.

This clone showed up just a few times. TCRdb lists the protein of a much larger clone for this DNA, which differs at residue 3, so this is likely a read error; the protein given here is translated from the DNA itself. The chain uses TRDV3 and TRDJ1; possibly TRDD3 for D (5 bases). The J gene, left out of TCRdb, was set here by checking the DNA against germline. Germline CDR1 is TVYSNPD and CDR2 is GDNSRS (reference sequence). This CDR3 is 16 amino acids long. Trimming left V 5 bases short and J 6 bases short, with 28 bases between. The CDR3 sequence: CALVPRGPPFDNKLIF. The CDR3 DNA follows: TGTGCCCTTGTTCCCAGGGGACCTCCGTTTGATAATAAACTCATCTTT.

For this clone: TCRdb attributes to this sequence the protein of a much larger clone, which differs from the DNA translation at residue 10; a read error is likely, and the protein displayed is translated from the DNA. The chain recombines TRDV1 with TRDJ1; no firm D call. No J gene is reported in TCRdb; it was inferred here by comparing the DNA with germline. The CDR3 sequence is 19 residues long. Germline assignment: CDR1 TSWWSYY and CDR2 QGS. CDR3 in amino acids: CALGEHTRFPGVNTNKLIF. In nucleotides, the CDR3 is TGTGCTCTTGGGGAACACACTCGTTTCCCCGGGGTTAACACCAATAAACTCATCTTT.

For this clone: It differs at one base from a far larger clone, so likely a read error. The same CDR3 arises from other DNA sequences in this sample as well. No J gene was called, and the V gene is TRDV1; TRDD3 is taken as the D call from the table, unchecked against the DNA. This CDR3 comprises 19 residues. Germline loops: CDR1 TSWWSYY, CDR2 QGS. CDR3 in DNA: TGTGCTCTTGGGGAATCGGGGCCCCCGGTCGTCCTTCAAACCGATAAGCTCATCTTT. Protein product: CALGESGPPVVLQTDKLIF.

This clone was recorded at least ten times. Since a much larger clone is just one base distant, this may be a read error. The chain uses TRDV1 and TRDJ1, with D possibly matching TRDD3 (5 bases). Germline V gives CDR1 TSWWSYY, CDR2 QGS. This CDR3 comprises 14 residues. V was pared by 6 bases and J by 10 bases, with 21 bases between. The CDR3 region has the DNA TGTGCTCTTGGAAGAGTCGCTGGGACCACAGGACTCATCTTT. Translated: CALGRVAGTTGLIF.

A note on this clone: A read error likely explains this, since a far larger clone differs by one base. Within the sample, other DNA sequences also encode this same CDR3. The chain is built from TRDV1 and TRDJ1, with TRDD3 matching over 9 bases. This CDR3 has 22 amino acids. J gave up 0 bases and V 3 bases, and 23 bases lay outside the gene matches. The germline gives CDR1 TSWWSYY, CDR2 QGS. CDR3 region: CALGEGDGRNRWGITYTDKLIF. The CDR3 nucleotides read TGTGCTCTTGGGGAGGGCGATGGAAGAAACCGCTGGGGGATTACGTACACCGATAAACTCATCTTT.

This clone was recorded a few times. Translating this DNA gives a protein that differs at residue 18 from the TCRdb one, which belongs to a much larger clone; a read error is likely, and the protein shown is this translation. The V call is TRDV1, the J call TRDJ1; a possible D gene is TRDD2 (5 bases). CDR3 length: 22 residues. Per germline, CDR1 TSWWSYY and CDR2 QGS. The CDR3 sequence is CALGEGLLEPTYEAGYTGKLIF. The CDR3 DNA sequence: TGTGCTCTTGGGGAAGGCCTTCTCGAACCCACGTACGAGGCGGGGTACACCGGTAAACTCATCTTT.

In its sample, this clone was seen many times. A read error likely explains this, since a far larger clone differs by one base. The sample has other DNA sequences that encode this CDR3 too. J is TRDJ3 and V is TRDV2; D remains ambiguous. Assignment of the J gene here rests on matching the DNA to germline, because TCRdb gives none. Trimming left V 7 bases short and J 0 bases short, with 21 bases between. Germline V gives CDR1 GEAIGNYY, CDR2 EKD. The CDR3 covers 19 residues. CDR3 loop: CACDAVRTLSSWDTRQMFF. The CDR3 coding sequence is TGTGCCTGCGACGCCGTGCGGACTTTAAGCTCCTGGGACACCCGACAGATGTTTTTC.

With respect to this clone: For this DNA, TCRdb reports the protein of a much larger clone, which diverges at residue 3, most likely from a read error; the protein presented here is translated directly from the DNA. The rearrangement joins TRDV3 to TRDJ1; 13 nucleotides match TRDD3. Since TCRdb gives no J gene, matching the DNA to germline was used here to assign it. The J segment lost 2 bases and the V segment lost 5 bases, leaving 35 bases of the junction unmatched. The CDR3 runs to 24 residues. CDR1 is TVYSNPD and CDR2 is GDNSRS in the germline V gene (reference sequence). CDR3 region: CAAQGANSVRLVLGDTGRTDKLIF. CDR3 in DNA: TGTGCCGCCCAAGGAGCGAATTCAGTACGATTGGTACTGGGGGATACGGGGCGGACCGATAAACTCATCTTT. The full variable domain, with the rest looked up from reference TRDV3 and TRDJ1, is CDKVTQSSPDQTVASGSEVVLLCTYDTVYSNPDLFWYRIRPDYSFQFVFYGDNSRSEGADFTQGRFSVKHILTQKAFHLVISPVRTEDSATYYCAAQGANSVRLVLGDTGRTDKLIFGKGTRVTVEP.

Concerning this clone: TCRdb shows a much larger clone's protein in place of this DNA's translation, and the two differ at residue 5, likely through a read error; the protein shown is translated from the DNA. This sequence joins TRDV2 and TRDJ1; 11 bases align to TRDD3. After removal of 3 bases from V and 0 bases from J, the junction contained 8 bases not matched to a gene. The CDR3 totals 17 residues. In germline, CDR1 is GEAIGNYY, CDR2 EKD. The DNA for the CDR3 is TGTGCCTGTGACCCTCTGGGGGATACTAAGTACACCGATAAACTCATCTTT. Its protein is CACDPLGDTKYTDKLIF.

This clone was counted between two and nine times. One base separates it from a far larger clone, so it is likely a read error. The chain joins TRDV1 to TRDJ1; 12 bases match TRDD3. Assignment of the J gene here rests on matching the DNA to germline, because TCRdb gives none. CDR3 length equals 18 residues. Germline V gene lookup returns CDR1 TSWWSYY and CDR2 QGS. CDR3 loop: CALGGVSHWGILGDKLIF. CDR3 sequence (DNA): TGTGCCCTTGGGGGCGTCTCGCACTGGGGGATACTTGGCGATAAACTCATCTTT.